These 17 T cell receptor beta chains share one sample of origin, sequenced in a study of blood T cells in healthy people across ages. Then a second PCR, running roughly 7 to 11 cycles, was carried out with a sample-barcoded 5' primer and a J-beta primer mix. MiXCR was run by TCRdb on the 5' RACE reads, yielding one entry per CDR3 protein. The sample includes roughly 1,500,000 distinct CDR3 sequences, around 42% of them seen just once. Sequencing used blood. The receptors were gathered from a woman aged 18 to 35 in good health.

This clonotype was seen repeatedly, ten times or more. CDR3 in DNA: TGCAGCGTTGAAGGGGACAGGGGGCTTAACTATGGCTACACCTTC. The encoded protein is CSVEGDRGLNYGYTF. V and J are TRBV29-1 and TRBJ1-2; TRBD1 agrees at 12 bases. V gave up 1 base and J gave up 1 base; unmatched junction bases: 1. CDR1 is SQVTM and CDR2 is ANQGSEA in the germline V gene. There are 15 residues in the CDR3. Drawing the rest from reference TRBV29-1 and TRBJ1-2, the complete variable domain is SAVISQKPSRDICQRGTSLTIQCQVDSQVTMMFWYRQQPGQSLTLIATANQGSEATYESGFVIDKFPISRPNLTFSTLTVSNMSPEDSSIYLCSVEGDRGLNYGYTFGSGTRLTVV.

The V call is TRBV21-1, the J call TRBJ2-1. TRBV21-1 is marked as a pseudogene. There are 13 residues in the CDR3. CDR3 coding DNA: TGTGCCAGCAGCAATACAGACGACAATGAGCAGTTCTTC. It is translated as CASSNTDDNEQFF.

This chain joins TRBV7-2 and TRBJ1-1; D remains ambiguous. Germline-derived CDR1 and CDR2 are SGHTA and FQGNSA. V was trimmed by 7 bases and J by 5 bases, leaving 17 bases between them. This CDR3 is built from 14 residues. The DNA for the CDR3 is TGTGCCAGCACCGTGTCGGGATCGGGAACTGAAGCTTTCTTT. Protein product: CASTVSGSGTEAFF.

V gene TRBV29-1 combines with J gene TRBJ1-3; D not resolved. The CDR3 loop spans 12 amino acids. Trimming left V 5 bases short and J 2 bases short, with 7 bases between. Germline CDR1 reads SQVTM; CDR2 reads ANQGSEA. As DNA, the CDR3 is TGCAGCGTTCTCCGAGCTGGAAACACCATATATTTT. Protein product: CSVLRAGNTIYF. The full variable domain, with the rest looked up from reference TRBV29-1 and TRBJ1-3, is SAVISQKPSRDICQRGTSLTIQCQVDSQVTMMFWYRQQPGQSLTLIATANQGSEATYESGFVIDKFPISRPNLTFSTLTVSNMSPEDSSIYLCSVLRAGNTIYFGEGSWLTVV.

The J gene is TRBJ1-1, the V gene TRBV10-3; D gene unclear. Per the germline V gene, CDR1 is ENHRY and CDR2 is SYGVKD. This CDR3 is built from 13 residues. Trimming stripped 2 bases from V and 0 bases from J, with 4 bases between. In DNA form, the CDR3 reads TGTGCCATCAGTGAGGGGTTGAACACTGAAGCTTTCTTT. Its protein product is CAISEGLNTEAFF.

Points on this clonotype: The junction does not match germline at one end; this may be a read error. This rearrangement joins TRBV5-1 to TRBJ2-2, with 8 positions matching TRBD1. The assigned J gene may be wrong: the sequence end matches TRBJ2-3 better. In germline, CDR1 is SGHRS, CDR2 YFSETQ. The CDR3 runs to 16 residues. The CDR3 is CAGSLERTGTTDTQYF. CDR3 DNA: TGCGCCGGCAGCTTGGAGCGGACAGGGACCACAGATACGCAGTATTTT.

The gene calls are TRBV6-2 or TRBV6-3 and TRBJ2-5, with 8 bases lining up with TRBD1. CDR3 size: 16 residues. The ends lost 8 bases at V and 11 bases at J; junction bases unmatched: 22. Germline loops: CDR1 MNHEY, CDR2 SVGEGT. The CDR3 loop reads CASCIHPGQGPNEQYF. The CDR3, as DNA: TGTGCCAGCTGCATCCACCCCGGACAGGGTCCCAATGAGCAGTACTTC.

This clonotype was counted a few times. This chain uses TRBV7-9 with TRBJ2-7; 8 bases match TRBD1. The CDR3 contains 16 residues. V gave up 0 bases and J gave up 4 bases; unmatched junction bases: 8. The germline V gene has CDR1 SEHNR and CDR2 FQNEAQ (reference sequence). This chain's CDR3 is CASSLASGQGSYEQYF. The DNA for the CDR3 is TGTGCCAGCAGCTTAGCCAGCGGACAGGGTTCTTACGAGCAGTACTTC.

In its sample, this clonotype was seen many times. The gene calls are TRBV10-3 and TRBJ2-1, with D unclear. V lost 2 bases and J 8 bases, leaving 10 bases between the germline ends. Germline loops: CDR1 ENHRY, CDR2 SYGVKD. The CDR3 contains 13 residues. The CDR3 here is CAISEALLDEQFF. CDR3 bases: TGTGCCATCAGTGAGGCCCTGTTAGATGAGCAGTTCTTC.

In this sample, this clonotype turned up a few times. This chain connects TRBV7-8 to TRBJ2-3; maybe TRBD2 (5 bases). The CDR3 runs 14 residues. The V gene's germline CDR1 is SGHVS and CDR2 FQNEAQ. Trimming shortened V by 7 bases and J by 2 bases, and 13 bases separated the two germline ends. The CDR3 region has the DNA TGTGCCAGCACCAATCGGGGTAACACAGATACGCAGTATTTT. This codes for CASTNRGNTDTQYF.

The chain carries TRBV6-5 and TRBJ1-1, with D possibly TRBD1 on 6 matching bases. V shed 6 bases and J shed 6 bases, with 20 bases lying between them. This CDR3 is built from 15 residues. In germline, CDR1 is MNHEY, CDR2 SVGAGI. The CDR3 bases are TGTGCCAGCAGCCGGATAGCCACAGGGAAAGCTGAAGCTTTCTTT. Translated: CASSRIATGKAEAFF.

The chain carries TRBV6-1 and TRBJ1-2, with D unresolved. The CDR3 totals 13 residues. The V gene lost 2 bases and the J gene lost 4 bases, with 8 bases spanning the gap. Germline-derived CDR1 and CDR2 are MNHNS and SASEGT. CDR3 in DNA: TGTGCCAGCAGTGAATATATGGCCTATGGCTACACCTTC. Its protein product is CASSEYMAYGYTF.

The chain joins TRBV7-2 to TRBJ2-3; 10 bases are a match to TRBD1. V was pared by 4 bases and J by 7 bases, with 8 bases of the junction left unmatched. The CDR3 is made up of 15 amino acids. Germline V gives CDR1 SGHTA, CDR2 FQGNSA. CDR3 in DNA: TGTGCCAGCAGCTCGACGACAGGGGGCCCGAATACGCAGTATTTT. Translating gives CASSSTTGGPNTQYF.

The rearrangement joins TRBV24-1 to TRBJ1-1; D ambiguous. Trimming pared 8 bases from V and 4 bases from J, leaving 13 bases between. The CDR3 sequence is 13 residues long. CDR1 and CDR2 (germline): KGHDR, SFDVKD. The CDR3 is CATKERGSTEAFF. The CDR3 DNA reads as TGTGCCACCAAGGAACGGGGAAGCACTGAAGCTTTCTTT.

V usage is TRBV20-1 and J usage is TRBJ1-2; a weak D match, TRBD1 (6 bases). Trimming stripped 0 bases from V and 1 base from J, with 9 bases between. The CDR3 consists of 14 residues. The germline V gene has CDR1 DFQATT and CDR2 SNEGSKA (reference sequence). CDR3 DNA: TGCAGTGCTAGAGATCGACAGGTTAACTATGGCTACACCTTC. Translated: CSARDRQVNYGYTF.

This clonotype was recorded a few times. The genes are TRBV9 and TRBJ2-5; no reliable D call. The V and J ends lost 7 bases and 2 bases respectively, with 9 bases between them. The CDR3 has 12 residues. Germline CDR1 and CDR2: SGDLS and YYNGEE. In DNA form, the CDR3 reads TGTGCCAGCTCGGCAGAACAAGAGACCCAGTACTTC. This sequence encodes CASSAEQETQYF.

The chain recombines TRBV11-2 with TRBJ2-1; D may be TRBD2 (6 bases). Trimming cost V 2 bases and J 9 bases, with 17 bases left between them. The CDR3 has 15 amino acids. Germline assignment: CDR1 SGHAT and CDR2 FQNNGV. As DNA, the CDR3 is TGTGCCAGCAGCTTATTCCCGGGAGTCAGTAGTGAGCAGTTCTTC. Translated, it gives CASSLFPGVSSEQFF.